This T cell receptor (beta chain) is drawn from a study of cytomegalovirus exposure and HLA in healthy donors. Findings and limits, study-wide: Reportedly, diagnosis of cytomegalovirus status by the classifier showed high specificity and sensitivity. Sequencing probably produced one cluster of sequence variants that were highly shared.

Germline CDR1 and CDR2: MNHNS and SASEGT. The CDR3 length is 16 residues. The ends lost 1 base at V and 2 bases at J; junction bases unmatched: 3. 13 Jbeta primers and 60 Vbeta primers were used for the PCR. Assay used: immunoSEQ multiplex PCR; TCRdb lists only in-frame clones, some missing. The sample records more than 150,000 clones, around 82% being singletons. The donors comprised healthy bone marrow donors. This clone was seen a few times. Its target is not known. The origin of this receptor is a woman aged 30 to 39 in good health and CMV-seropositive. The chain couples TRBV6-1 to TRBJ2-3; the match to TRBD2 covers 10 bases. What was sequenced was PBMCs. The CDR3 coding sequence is TGTGCCAGCAGTGAAGTAGCGGGGGGCCACACAGATACGCAGTATTTT. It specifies CASSEVAGGHTDTQYF.